A single sample is the source of the 21 T cell receptor beta chains below, sequenced in a study of blood T cell repertoires in COVID-19 (dated by TCRdb to 2019 to 2021). The protocol used for the library was the immunoSEQ multiplex PCR assay. This is the immuneACCESS table as TCRdb keeps it, with only in-frame sequences that have V and J called. A part of the clones is gone; compared with another copy, unresolved V genes explain less than half, and the rest is unexplained. The sample table contains about 240,000 clones; only one count was recorded for around 86% of them. The ten largest clones add up to 9.5% to 15% of the sample. The sequenced sample was peripheral blood. The source is an older woman with active or convalescent COVID-19.

This clone was seen many times. The genes are TRBV7-9 and TRBJ1-2, with TRBD1 as a possible D gene (5 bases). In germline, CDR1 is SEHNR, CDR2 FQNEAQ (reference sequence). The CDR3 runs to 14 residues. The V gene lost 1 base and the J gene lost 3 bases, with 9 bases spanning the gap. The CDR3 sequence: CASSLVGADYGYTF. The CDR3 DNA reads TGTGCCAGCAGCTTAGTTGGGGCTGACTATGGCTACACCTTC.

This clone appeared a few times. V is TRBV5-8 and J is TRBJ2-3; 8 nucleotides line up with TRBD1. The CDR3 is made up of 14 amino acids. From germline, CDR1 is SGHTS and CDR2 YDEGEE. Unmatched junction bases numbered 3, after V lost 2 bases and J lost 4 bases. CDR3 region: CASSLQGEADTQYF. The CDR3 nucleotides are TGTGCCAGCAGCTTACAGGGGGAGGCAGATACGCAGTATTTT.

The chain has TRBV3-1 (or the pseudogene TRBV3-2) and TRBJ2-5; 9 bases line up with TRBD2. The V gene end was trimmed by 5 bases and the J gene end by 5 bases; junction bases not matched to a gene: 9. The CDR3 runs to 15 residues. From germline, CDR1 is LGHDT and CDR2 YNNKEL (reference sequence). In nucleotides, the CDR3 is TGTGCCAGCAGCGGCGCGGGGGGGAATTTGGAGACCCAGTACTTC. Protein sequence: CASSGAGGNLETQYF.

This clone has at least ten counts. The rearrangement links TRBV5-4 to TRBJ2-1; D is perhaps TRBD2 (7 bases). Germline CDR1 reads SGHNT; CDR2 reads YYREEE (reference sequence). The CDR3 is 14 residues long. Trimming took off 6 bases at V and 6 bases at J, with 16 bases between the two ends. The DNA of the CDR3 is TGTGCCAGCAACTCGTTGGGAGGGGGCAATGAGCAGTTCTTC. Translating gives CASNSLGGGNEQFF.

CDR3 nucleotide sequence: TGTGCCAGCAGCTTGAAGGGACTAGCGGGGTGGGGTGATACGCAGTATTTT. It codes for CASSLKGLAGWGDTQYF. This rearrangement joins TRBV7-3 to TRBJ2-3; 13 bases are a match to TRBD2. Germline CDR1 SGHTA, CDR2 FQGTGA. Trimming at V came to 3 bases and at J to 6 bases, leaving 9 bases not matched to a gene. This CDR3 spans 17 amino acids.

This clone was counted between two and nine times. This chain links TRBV7-9 with TRBJ2-7; TRBD2 aligns across 14 bases. This CDR3 spans 16 amino acids. Trimming removed 5 bases from V and 2 bases from J; junction bases left unmatched: 5. Germline assignment: CDR1 SEHNR and CDR2 FQNEAQ (reference sequence). CDR3 protein: CASSPGLAGEAYEQYF. For the CDR3, the DNA is TGTGCCAGCAGCCCGGGACTAGCGGGGGAGGCCTACGAGCAGTACTTC.

The chain joins TRBV18 to TRBJ2-7; D is undetermined. Trimming shortened V by 2 bases and J by 0 bases, and 8 bases separated the two germline ends. Germline-derived CDR1 and CDR2 are KGHSH and LQKENI. This CDR3 contains 14 residues. DNA for the CDR3: TGTGCCAGCTCACCAGCACTGAGCTCCTACGAGCAGTACTTC. This encodes CASSPALSSYEQYF.

The chain recombines TRBV7-8 with TRBJ2-3; 11 nucleotides agree with TRBD2. The CDR3 is 16 residues long. Germline V gene sequence: CDR1 SGHVS, CDR2 FQNEAQ. Trimming took 4 bases from V and 4 from J; bases not matched to a gene: 7. The CDR3 DNA sequence: TGTGCCAGCAGCTCATCCGGGACTAGCGGAGCAGATACGCAGTATTTT. This sequence encodes CASSSSGTSGADTQYF.

This clone was seen once. The genes are TRBV29-1 and TRBJ2-5, with D uncertain. Trimming pared 1 base from V and 5 bases from J, leaving 11 bases between. Germline CDR1 reads SQVTM; CDR2 reads ANQGSEA. The CDR3 runs to 13 residues. The CDR3 DNA is TGCAGCGTTGAAGGGGCCAGGTATGAGACCCAGTACTTC. Protein sequence: CSVEGARYETQYF. Together with reference TRBV29-1 and TRBJ2-5, the CDR3 gives the full variable domain: SAVISQKPSRDICQRGTSLTIQCQVDSQVTMMFWYRQQPGQSLTLIATANQGSEATYESGFVIDKFPISRPNLTFSTLTVSNMSPEDSSIYLCSVEGARYETQYFGPGTRLLVL.

The CDR3 sequence is CASSDKQGSSYNSPLHF. CDR3 DNA sequence: TGTGCCAGCAGTGATAAGCAGGGCAGCTCCTATAATTCACCCCTCCACTTT. This chain connects TRBV2 to TRBJ1-6, with D perhaps matching TRBD1 (5 bases). Trimming removed 3 bases at V and 0 bases at J, with 12 bases between. The length of the CDR3 is 17 residues. CDR1 is SNHLY, CDR2 FYNNEI, per germline.

The gene calls are TRBV4-1 and TRBJ2-1, with 9 bases lining up with TRBD2. The CDR3 is 17 residues long. V lost 1 base and J lost 2; bases outside the gene matches: 6. The germline CDR1 and CDR2 sequences are MGHRA and YSYEKL. The CDR3 here is CASSQVAAGGPYNEQFF. The CDR3 DNA follows: TGCGCCAGCAGCCAAGTAGCTGCGGGGGGGCCCTACAATGAGCAGTTCTTC.

This clone was counted a single time. The chain combines TRBV4-1 with TRBJ1-5; D is unclear. CDR1 MGHRA and CDR2 YSYEKL come from the germline V gene. This CDR3 region has 16 residues. Deletions cut 4 bases from V and 0 bases from J, with 13 bases between. The CDR3 loop is CASSPGRSPSNQPQHF. CDR3 sequence (DNA): TGCGCCAGCAGCCCCGGTCGGAGCCCTAGCAATCAGCCCCAGCATTTT.

V gene TRBV6-5 combines with J gene TRBJ2-3; D is possibly TRBD2 (6 bases). The CDR3 contains 15 residues. The germline V gene has CDR1 MNHEY and CDR2 SVGAGI. With 6 bases removed from V and 0 bases from J, the gap between germline ends came to 13 bases. This CDR3 reads CASSLASYSTDTQYF. Written as DNA, the CDR3 is TGTGCCAGCAGCCTAGCGTCCTACAGCACAGATACGCAGTATTTT.

V usage is TRBV29-1 and J usage is TRBJ1-4, with D possibly being TRBD1 (6 bases). Germline V lookup: CDR1 SQVTM, CDR2 ANQGSEA. CDR3 length: 15 amino acids. The V end lost 3 bases, the J end lost 7 bases, and 18 bases lay between the germline ends. CDR3 DNA sequence: TGCAGCGTTGAGGCAGGGGCCGGAGTAAGTGAAAAACTGTTTTTT. It is translated as CSVEAGAGVSEKLFF.

As DNA, the CDR3 is TGTGCCAGCAGCCGGCGGGTGGGGACTCCCCCAGATACGCAGTATTTT. Protein: CASSRRVGTPPDTQYF. The chain employs TRBV21-1 and TRBJ2-3; the D call TRBD2 from the table was never checked on the DNA. TRBV21-1 is a pseudogene locus. There are 16 residues in the CDR3.

The count of this clone is one. J is TRBJ1-1 and V is TRBV10-3, with 8 bases that match TRBD1. The CDR3 runs to 11 residues. After removal of 10 bases from V and 4 bases from J, the junction contained 2 bases not matched to a gene. The V gene's germline CDR1 is ENHRY and CDR2 SYGVKD. This chain's CDR3 is CANRGSTEAFF. CDR3 nucleotides: TGTGCCAACAGGGGGAGCACTGAAGCTTTCTTT.

The genes are TRBV6-5 and TRBJ1-4; a possible D gene is TRBD1 (5 bases). Germline CDR1 and CDR2: MNHEY and SVGAGI. V was trimmed by 6 bases and J by 7 bases, leaving 9 bases between them. This CDR3 spans 12 amino acids. As DNA, the CDR3 is TGTGCCAGCAGGCAGGGTGGTGAAAAACTGTTTTTT. This translates into CASRQGGEKLFF.

The chain links TRBV25-1 to TRBJ2-5, with D maybe TRBD2 (5 bases). CDR1 MGHDK and CDR2 SYGVNS come from the germline V gene. There are 13 residues in the CDR3. Trimming removed 6 bases at V and 7 bases at J, with 15 bases between. The CDR3 sequence: CASSSQRAGTQYF. DNA for the CDR3: TGTGCCAGCAGCTCCCAGAGGGCCGGGACCCAGTACTTC. Using reference TRBV25-1 and TRBJ2-5 for the parts outside the CDR3, the full variable domain is EADIYQTPRYLVIGTGKKITLECSQTMGHDKMYWYQQDPGMELHLIHYSYGVNSTEKGDLSSESTVSRIRTEHFPLTLESARPSHTSQYLCASSSQRAGTQYFGPGTRLLVL.

V usage is TRBV6-1 and J usage is TRBJ1-2; a possible D gene is TRBD1 (5 bases). Trimming pared 2 bases from V and 12 bases from J, leaving 22 bases between. Germline CDR1 MNHNS, CDR2 SASEGT. The CDR3 consists of 15 residues. CDR3 loop: CASSEIGAAQQRDTF. The CDR3 nucleotides are TGTGCCAGCAGTGAAATTGGGGCAGCCCAACAAAGGGACACCTTC.

V usage is TRBV12-1 and J usage is TRBJ2-7; the table's D gene call, TRBD1, was not cross checked with the DNA. TRBV12-1 is given as a pseudogene. This CDR3 spans 15 amino acids. CDR3 sequence reads: CASSLHREMGYEQYF. The CDR3, as DNA: TGTGCCAGCAGCCTCCACAGGGAGATGGGCTACGAGCAGTACTTC.

V and J are TRBV30 and TRBJ2-3, with D maybe TRBD1 (6 bases). V lost 2 bases to trimming and J lost 2 bases, with 14 bases between them. CDR3 length equals 15 residues. Looked up from germline, CDR1 is GTSNPN and CDR2 is SVGIG (reference sequence). CDR3 sequence (DNA): TGTGCCTGGAGTACGACAGGACTTTACACAGATACGCAGTATTTT. This codes for CAWSTTGLYTDTQYF.